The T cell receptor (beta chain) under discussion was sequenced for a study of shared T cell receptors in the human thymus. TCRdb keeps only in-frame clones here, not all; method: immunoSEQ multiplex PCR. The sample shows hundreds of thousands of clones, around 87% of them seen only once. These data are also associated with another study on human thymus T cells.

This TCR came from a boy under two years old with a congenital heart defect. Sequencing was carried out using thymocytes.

For the CDR3, the DNA is TGCAGCGTTGAAGATCGGCAGGCCCTGGGTTTTTATGGCTACACCTTC. Encoded protein: CSVEDRQALGFYGYTF. V gene TRBV29-1 combines with J gene TRBJ1-2; D unclear. CDR3 size: 16 residues. Germline assignment: CDR1 SQVTM and CDR2 ANQGSEA. V was cut by 0 bases and J by 5 bases, with 19 bases left in between.